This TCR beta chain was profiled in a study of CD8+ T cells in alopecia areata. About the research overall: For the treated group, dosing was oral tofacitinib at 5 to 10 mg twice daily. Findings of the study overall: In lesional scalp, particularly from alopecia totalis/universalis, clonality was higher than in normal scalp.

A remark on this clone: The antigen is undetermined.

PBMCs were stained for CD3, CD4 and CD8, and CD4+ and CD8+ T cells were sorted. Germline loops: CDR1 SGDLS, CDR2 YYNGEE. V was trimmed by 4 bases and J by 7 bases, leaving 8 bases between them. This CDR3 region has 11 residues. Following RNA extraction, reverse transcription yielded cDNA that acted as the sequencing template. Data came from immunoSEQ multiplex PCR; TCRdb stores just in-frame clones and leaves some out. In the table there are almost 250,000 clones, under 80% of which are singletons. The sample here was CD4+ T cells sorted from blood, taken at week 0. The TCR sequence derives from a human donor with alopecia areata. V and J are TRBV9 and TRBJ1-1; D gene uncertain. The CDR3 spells CASSPMLEAFF. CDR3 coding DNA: TGTGCCAGCAGCCCCATGCTTGAAGCTTTCTTT.